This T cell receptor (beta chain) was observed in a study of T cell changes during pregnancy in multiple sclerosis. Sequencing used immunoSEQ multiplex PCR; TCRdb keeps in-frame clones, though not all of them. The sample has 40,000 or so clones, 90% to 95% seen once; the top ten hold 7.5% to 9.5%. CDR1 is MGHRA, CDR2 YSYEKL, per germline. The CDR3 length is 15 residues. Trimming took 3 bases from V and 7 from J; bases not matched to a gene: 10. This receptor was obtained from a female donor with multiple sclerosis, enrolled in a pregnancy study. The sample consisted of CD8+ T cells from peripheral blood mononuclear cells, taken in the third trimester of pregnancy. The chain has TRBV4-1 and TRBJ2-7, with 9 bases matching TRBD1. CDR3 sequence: CASSQFGTGNKEQYF. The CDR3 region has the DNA TGCGCCAGCAGCCAGTTTGGGACAGGGAATAAGGAGCAGTACTTC.